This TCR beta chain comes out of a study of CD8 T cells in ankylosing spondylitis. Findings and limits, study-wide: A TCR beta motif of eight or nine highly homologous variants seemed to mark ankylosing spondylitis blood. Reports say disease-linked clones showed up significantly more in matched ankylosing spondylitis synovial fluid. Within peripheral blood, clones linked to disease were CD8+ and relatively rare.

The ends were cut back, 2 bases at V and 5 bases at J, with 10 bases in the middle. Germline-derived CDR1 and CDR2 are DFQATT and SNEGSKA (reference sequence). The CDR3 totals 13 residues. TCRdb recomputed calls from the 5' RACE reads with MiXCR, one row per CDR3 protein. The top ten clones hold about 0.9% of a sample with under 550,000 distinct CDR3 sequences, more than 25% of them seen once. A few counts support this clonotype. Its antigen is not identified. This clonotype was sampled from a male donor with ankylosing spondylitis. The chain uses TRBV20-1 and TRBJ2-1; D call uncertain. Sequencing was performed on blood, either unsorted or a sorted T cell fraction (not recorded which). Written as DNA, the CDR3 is TGCAGTGCTAGAAGGGTTTCGAACAATGAGCAGTTCTTC. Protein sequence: CSARRVSNNEQFF.